The 14 T cell receptor beta chains below all came from one sample that was sequenced in a study of human T cells and chemical hapten exposure. TCRdb called the RACE reads again in MiXCR, with one record for every CDR3 protein. The table shows some 91,000 distinct CDR3 sequences, with over 10% occurring only once. Time point noted: patch test 1, 2 weeks after DPC sensitization. Treatment defined: therapeutic diphenylcyclopropenone sensitization with weekly scalp DPC. Sequences were derived from whole blood, sampled in connection with sensitization to the hapten diphenylcyclopropenone (DPC). These receptors all stem from a woman between 40 and 55 years old with alopecia areata. Some clones in this sample may be carry-over from other donors' samples.

Ten or more counts support this clonotype. The chain carries TRBV7-6 and TRBJ2-6; TRBD2 agrees at 8 bases. V trimming: 5 bases; J trimming: 0 bases; junction bases outside the gene matches: 3. CDR3 length equals 16 residues. Germline V gene lookup returns CDR1 SGHVS and CDR2 FNYEAQ. CDR3 residues: CASSPSGGSGANVLTF. The CDR3 DNA reads TGTGCCAGCAGCCCCAGCGGGGGCTCTGGGGCCAACGTCCTGACTTTC. The variable domain in full, completed from reference TRBV7-6 and TRBJ2-6, reads GAGVSQSPRYKVTKRGQDVALRCDPISGHVSLYWYRQALGQGPEFLTYFNYEAQQDKSGLPNDRFSAERPEGSISTLTIQRTEQRDSAMYRCASSPSGGSGANVLTFGAGSRLTVL.

This clonotype was detected ten times or more. The chain links TRBV19 to TRBJ2-6; D is unclear. Trimming removed 3 bases from V and 0 bases from J, with 9 bases in between. This CDR3 is built from 16 residues. The germline V gene encodes CDR1 LNHDA and CDR2 SQIVND (reference sequence). CDR3 in DNA: TGTGCCAGTAGTATTACGCTGGGCTCTGGGGCCAACGTCCTGACTTTC. Its protein is CASSITLGSGANVLTF.

This clonotype has at least ten counts. The V gene is TRBV7-3, the J gene TRBJ1-1; the D is unclear. V was clipped by 0 bases and J by 6 bases, with 8 bases between them. Germline V CDR1 and CDR2: SGHTA, FQGTGA. This CDR3 has 13 residues. The CDR3 here is CASSLTGAAEAFF. The CDR3 bases are TGTGCCAGCAGCTTAACCGGTGCGGCTGAAGCTTTCTTT. The whole variable domain, remainder taken from reference TRBV7-3 and TRBJ1-1, is GAGVSQTPSNKVTEKGKYVELRCDPISGHTALYWYRQSLGQGPEFLIYFQGTGAADDSGLPNDRFFAVRPEGSVSTLKIQRTERGDSAVYLCASSLTGAAEAFFGQGTRLTVV.

This clonotype came up many times. V is TRBV6-6 and J is TRBJ2-1; 8 nucleotides agree with TRBD2. Germline V gene sequence: CDR1 MNHNY, CDR2 SVGAGI (reference sequence). Germline trimming cut 6 bases from V and 7 bases from J; bases unmatched to any gene: 8. CDR3 size: 14 residues. This CDR3 reads CASRPGRGGNEQFF. In DNA form, the CDR3 reads TGTGCCAGCAGGCCCGGGAGGGGCGGAAATGAGCAGTTCTTC.

The rearrangement joins TRBV30 to TRBJ2-2; D is unclear. Deletions cut 1 base from V and 4 bases from J, with 7 bases between. Germline V gene sequence: CDR1 GTSNPN, CDR2 SVGIG (reference sequence). This CDR3 region has 13 residues. CDR3 sequence reads: CAWSAGITGELFF. The CDR3 nucleotides are TGTGCCTGGAGTGCGGGCATCACCGGGGAGCTGTTTTTT.

This chain uses TRBV5-1 with TRBJ1-1; tentatively, D is TRBD1 (6 bases). V lost 4 bases to trimming and J lost 4 bases, with 14 bases between them. Germline loops: CDR1 SGHRS, CDR2 YFSETQ. The CDR3 covers 14 residues. The CDR3 DNA follows: TGCGCCAGCAGCACCTTACAGGGAACCACTGAAGCTTTCTTT. Encoded protein: CASSTLQGTTEAFF.

There are a few counts of this clonotype. The chain has TRBV27 and TRBJ2-2, with D possibly being TRBD1 (8 bases). CDR3 size: 16 residues. V was pared by 5 bases and J by 7 bases, with 20 bases between. In germline, CDR1 is MNHEY, CDR2 SMNVEV (reference sequence). CDR3 in DNA: TGTGCCAGCAGTCTCACCCCGGACAGGGAGGGCGGGGAGCTGTTTTTT. Residues: CASSLTPDREGGELFF.

The chain links TRBV7-8 to TRBJ1-5, with 10 bases matching TRBD1. The CDR3 has 15 amino acids. J gave up 11 bases and V 5 bases, and 12 bases lay outside the gene matches. CDR1 is SGHVS, CDR2 FQNEAQ, per germline. In DNA, the CDR3 is TGTGCCAGCAGCCGCCAAGGACAGGGGGGGATGGCCCAGCATTTT. Translating it yields CASSRQGQGGMAQHF.

The CDR3 DNA sequence: TGTGCCAGCAGTTATCAGAGACTAGCGGGCACAGATACGCAGTATTTT. Protein product: CASSYQRLAGTDTQYF. The V call is TRBV28, the J call TRBJ2-3, with TRBD2 matching 9 bases. The CDR3 extends over 16 amino acids. V was clipped by 4 bases and J by 1 base; unmatched bases: 6. The V gene's germline CDR1 is MDHEN and CDR2 SYDVKM.

This clonotype was detected ten times or more. This sequence joins TRBV4-1 and TRBJ1-5; the D is unclear. Trimming left V 0 bases short and J 4 bases short, with 10 bases between. CDR1 is MGHRA and CDR2 is YSYEKL in the germline V gene. The CDR3 spans 15 residues. The CDR3 DNA is TGCGCCAGCAGCCAAGAATGGCAGGTTAATCAGCCCCAGCATTTT. Amino acid sequence: CASSQEWQVNQPQHF.

This clonotype was recorded a few times. The CDR3 sequence: CASSPPSFRELFF. The CDR3 nucleotides read TGTGCCAGCAGCCCGCCTAGCTTTAGGGAGCTGTTTTTT. This rearrangement joins TRBV7-9 to TRBJ2-2; a weak D match, TRBD2 (5 bases). Germline V CDR1 and CDR2: SEHNR, FQNEAQ (reference sequence). V lost 5 bases, J lost 9 bases, and 13 bases lay in between. This CDR3 is 13 amino acids long.

This clonotype was observed a few times. The chain employs TRBV27 and TRBJ2-7; no clear D. CDR3 length equals 13 residues. The germline V gene has CDR1 MNHEY and CDR2 SMNVEV (reference sequence). The germline V and J ends were trimmed by 2 bases and 4 bases, with 9 bases remaining between them. CDR3: CASSLIPGYEQYF. CDR3 nucleotide sequence: TGTGCCAGCAGTTTAATCCCCGGTTACGAGCAGTACTTC.

This clonotype has only a few counts. The rearrangement links TRBV12-3 or TRBV12-4 to TRBJ2-5; 7 bases agree with TRBD1. CDR3 length equals 17 residues. The V segment lost 5 bases and the J segment 2 bases; nucleotides outside the gene matches: 14. The CDR3 region is CASSQRNPGQLQETQYF. The CDR3 DNA is TGTGCCAGCAGTCAGCGGAACCCGGGACAGCTTCAAGAGACCCAGTACTTC.

This clonotype was counted only a few times. The CDR3: CASRQSAGANVLTF. DNA of the CDR3: TGTGCCAGCAGACAATCGGCTGGGGCCAACGTCCTGACTTTC. V is TRBV6-2 or TRBV6-3 and J is TRBJ2-6; D is uncertain. CDR1 is MNHEY and CDR2 is SVGEGT in the germline V gene. V shed 6 bases and J shed 2 bases, with 8 bases lying between them. The CDR3 is 14 amino acids.